A selection of T cell receptor beta chains follows, all from one sample in a study of response to subunit inactivated influenza vaccine. TCRdb reprocessed the RT-PCR reads via MiXCR and lists one record per CDR3 protein. The data hold 200,000 to 250,000 distinct CDR3 sequences, with 10% to 15% observed a single time. The material was non-naive T cells sorted from PBMCs, obtained less than 15 days before vaccination. All receptors come from a man aged 50-60 years who received an inactivated influenza vaccine. The CDR3 runs from the conserved cysteine through the conserved F or W. The order of the fields is clone size, V gene, D gene, J gene, CDR3 DNA, CDR3 protein. The D gene is left open where the match is weak. A clone size is listed for some rows: how often the clone was seen (once, few, many), or a class if it is expanded.

clone_size: few
v_call: TRBV28
d_call: -
j_call: TRBJ2-3
cdr3_nt: TGTGCCAGCTTTCTTCGGGGTAGCCCAGATACGCAGTATTTT
cdr3_aa: CASFLRGSPDTQYF

clone_size: -
v_call: TRBV11-1
d_call: TRBD1
j_call: TRBJ2-5
cdr3_nt: TGTGCCAGCAGCTTACCCCGACAGGGGGCGCTTGAGGCGAAAGAGACCCAGTACTTC
cdr3_aa: CASSLPRQGALEAKETQYF

clone_size: few
v_call: TRBV24-1
d_call: -
j_call: TRBJ1-5
cdr3_nt: TGTGCCACCAGCGGCAGGGATTTTGGTCAGCCCCAGCATTTT
cdr3_aa: CATSGRDFGQPQHF

clone_size: -
v_call: TRBV6-1
d_call: -
j_call: TRBJ1-2
cdr3_nt: TGTGCCAGCAACAGGGCGGGAGACTATGGCTACACCTTC
cdr3_aa: CASNRAGDYGYTF

clone_size: few
v_call: TRBV5-6
d_call: TRBD1
j_call: TRBJ1-5
cdr3_nt: TGTGCCAGCAGCTCTACGGACAGGGTAGGTCAGCCCCAGCATTTT
cdr3_aa: CASSSTDRVGQPQHF

clone_size: few
v_call: TRBV6-2/TRBV6-3
d_call: -
j_call: TRBJ1-5
cdr3_nt: TGTGCCAGCAGTTACGGTAGCAATCAGCCCCAGCATTTT
cdr3_aa: CASSYGSNQPQHF

clone_size: -
v_call: TRBV28
d_call: TRBD2
j_call: TRBJ2-5
cdr3_nt: TGTGCCAGCAGTTGGGGAGGGAGTTGGGAGACCCAGTACTTC
cdr3_aa: CASSWGGSWETQYF

clone_size: many
v_call: TRBV6-2/TRBV6-3
d_call: TRBD2
j_call: TRBJ2-1
cdr3_nt: TGTGCCAGCAGTTACTATTGGGAGGGTGAGCAGTTCTTC
cdr3_aa: CASSYYWEGEQFF

clone_size: -
v_call: TRBV2
d_call: TRBD2
j_call: TRBJ2-4
cdr3_nt: TGTGCCAGCAGTGTCAAGCGGGGGGCCGTCATTCAGTACTTC
cdr3_aa: CASSVKRGAVIQYF

clone_size: -
v_call: TRBV20-1
d_call: -
j_call: TRBJ1-1
cdr3_nt: TGCAGTGCTAGTAGAAAGGGAACCATGAACACTGAAGCTTTCTTT
cdr3_aa: CSASRKGTMNTEAFF

clone_size: few
v_call: TRBV20-1
d_call: -
j_call: TRBJ1-1
cdr3_nt: TGCAGTGCTAATGGACACTCGAACACTGAAGCTTTCTTT
cdr3_aa: CSANGHSNTEAFF

clone_size: few
v_call: TRBV6-5
d_call: TRBD1
j_call: TRBJ2-2
cdr3_nt: TGTGCCAGCAGTTACGCGACAGGGCCCACCGGGGAGCTGTTTTTT
cdr3_aa: CASSYATGPTGELFF

clone_size: many
v_call: TRBV7-9
d_call: -
j_call: TRBJ1-1
cdr3_nt: TGTGCCAGCAGCACAACAATGACTGAAGCTTTCTTT
cdr3_aa: CASSTTMTEAFF

clone_size: -
v_call: TRBV20-1
d_call: -
j_call: TRBJ1-5
cdr3_nt: TGCAGTGCGGAAACAGGCAGGCGGCAGCCCCAGCATTTT
cdr3_aa: CSAETGRRQPQHF

clone_size: few
v_call: TRBV20-1
d_call: -
j_call: TRBJ2-7
cdr3_nt: TGCAGTGCCGTAAAACAGGTACCCACCTACGAGCAGTACTTC
cdr3_aa: CSAVKQVPTYEQYF

clone_size: few
v_call: TRBV4-1
d_call: TRBD1
j_call: TRBJ2-4
cdr3_nt: TGCGCCAGCAGCCAACAAACAGGGGCCTCGGGGAACATTCAGTACTTC
cdr3_aa: CASSQQTGASGNIQYF

clone_size: -
v_call: TRBV9
d_call: TRBD2
j_call: TRBJ2-3
cdr3_nt: TGTGCCAGCAGCGGAGGCGGGAGGTCAGATACGCAGTATTTT
cdr3_aa: CASSGGGRSDTQYF

clone_size: many
v_call: TRBV28
d_call: -
j_call: TRBJ1-5
cdr3_nt: TGTGCCAGCATGACTATGTCAAACAATCAGCCCCAGCATTTT
cdr3_aa: CASMTMSNNQPQHF

clone_size: -
v_call: TRBV29-1
d_call: -
j_call: TRBJ1-1
cdr3_nt: TGCAGCGTTAAGAACACTGAAGCTTTCTTT
cdr3_aa: CSVKNTEAFF

clone_size: many
v_call: TRBV6-5
d_call: -
j_call: TRBJ1-1
cdr3_nt: TGTGCCAGCGTTGGACACGGGAACACTGAAGCTTTCTTT
cdr3_aa: CASVGHGNTEAFF

clone_size: many
v_call: TRBV24-1
d_call: -
j_call: TRBJ2-3
cdr3_nt: TGTGCCACCAGTGATTTGGGCTCGTTAAACACAGATACGCAGTATTTT
cdr3_aa: CATSDLGSLNTDTQYF

clone_size: -
v_call: TRBV27
d_call: TRBD1
j_call: TRBJ1-1
cdr3_nt: TGTGCCAGCAGTACTCTGGGACAGTACACTGAAGCTTTCTTT
cdr3_aa: CASSTLGQYTEAFF

clone_size: few
v_call: TRBV24-1
d_call: -
j_call: TRBJ2-1
cdr3_nt: TGTGCCACCAGTGGGAGGACCTACAATGAGCAGTTCTTC
cdr3_aa: CATSGRTYNEQFF

clone_size: -
v_call: TRBV6-2/TRBV6-3
d_call: -
j_call: TRBJ1-5
cdr3_nt: TGTGCCAGCAGTTTTCAGGGGAAGAATCAGCCCCAGCATTTT
cdr3_aa: CASSFQGKNQPQHF

clone_size: many
v_call: TRBV5-5
d_call: -
j_call: TRBJ1-1
cdr3_nt: TGTGCCAGCAGCTTGGGAGGAGCCGAGAACACTGAAGCTTTCTTT
cdr3_aa: CASSLGGAENTEAFF

clone_size: -
v_call: TRBV5-1
d_call: -
j_call: TRBJ2-7
cdr3_nt: TGCGCCAGCAGCTTGGGTAACAGCTTAACCTACGAGCAGTACTTC
cdr3_aa: CASSLGNSLTYEQYF

clone_size: few
v_call: TRBV27
d_call: -
j_call: TRBJ2-7
cdr3_nt: TGTGCCAGCAGTTCGACACCCCGCTCCTACGAGCAGTACTTC
cdr3_aa: CASSSTPRSYEQYF

clone_size: -
v_call: TRBV2
d_call: -
j_call: TRBJ1-3
cdr3_nt: TGTGCCAGCACCAGCGGCTACTCTGGAAACACCATATATTTT
cdr3_aa: CASTSGYSGNTIYF

clone_size: -
v_call: TRBV20-1
d_call: -
j_call: TRBJ2-7
cdr3_nt: TGCAGTGCTCCAGGACAGATGAATACCTACGAGCAGTACTTC
cdr3_aa: CSAPGQMNTYEQYF

clone_size: -
v_call: TRBV5-1
d_call: -
j_call: TRBJ1-1
cdr3_nt: TGCGCCAGCAGCTCGGACAGTAAGAACACTGAAGCTTTCTTT
cdr3_aa: CASSSDSKNTEAFF

clone_size: -
v_call: TRBV12-3/TRBV12-4
d_call: TRBD1
j_call: TRBJ1-5
cdr3_nt: TGTGCCAGCAGTTTATCAGGGGGCTGGCAGCCCCAGCATTTT
cdr3_aa: CASSLSGGWQPQHF

clone_size: -
v_call: TRBV7-2
d_call: TRBD1
j_call: TRBJ1-1
cdr3_nt: TGTGCCAGCAGCCGAGGGACAGGGGCAACTGAAGCTTTCTTT
cdr3_aa: CASSRGTGATEAFF

clone_size: few
v_call: TRBV6-1
d_call: -
j_call: TRBJ1-6
cdr3_nt: TGCGCCGCCTGGGGGATTAATTCACCCCTCCACTTT
cdr3_aa: CAAWGINSPLHF

clone_size: few
v_call: TRBV7-2
d_call: -
j_call: TRBJ2-1
cdr3_nt: TGTGCCAGCAAAGCGGGCGGGGCGGACAATGAGCAGTTCTTC
cdr3_aa: CASKAGGADNEQFF

clone_size: many
v_call: TRBV15
d_call: TRBD2
j_call: TRBJ2-3
cdr3_nt: TGTGCCACCAGCAGGGGGGGGGGTAAGACAGATACGCAGTATTTT
cdr3_aa: CATSRGGGKTDTQYF

clone_size: -
v_call: TRBV2
d_call: TRBD1
j_call: TRBJ2-1
cdr3_nt: TGTGCCAGCAGGGCCGGGACAGGGGGCTCCTACAATGAGCAGTTCTTC
cdr3_aa: CASRAGTGGSYNEQFF

clone_size: few
v_call: TRBV20-1
d_call: -
j_call: TRBJ1-1
cdr3_nt: TGCAGTGTTTATATACAGGGCCTGGCTTTCTTT
cdr3_aa: CSVYIQGLAFF

clone_size: few
v_call: TRBV20-1
d_call: -
j_call: TRBJ2-7
cdr3_nt: TGCAGTGCGACCAAGGGACACGCCGACTCCTACGAGCAGTACTTC
cdr3_aa: CSATKGHADSYEQYF

clone_size: -
v_call: TRBV7-7
d_call: -
j_call: TRBJ2-6
cdr3_nt: TGTGCTAGCAGCCGCGAAGGGCCCGGGGCCAACGTCCTGACTTTC
cdr3_aa: CASSREGPGANVLTF

clone_size: -
v_call: TRBV6-1
d_call: -
j_call: TRBJ1-4
cdr3_nt: TGTGCCAGCAGTGTAAACCCGGGGGGTAATGAAAAACTGTTTTTT
cdr3_aa: CASSVNPGGNEKLFF

clone_size: few
v_call: TRBV6-1
d_call: TRBD1
j_call: TRBJ2-7
cdr3_nt: TGTGCCAGCAAGGGACAGAGTTACGAGCAGTACTTC
cdr3_aa: CASKGQSYEQYF

clone_size: once
v_call: TRBV28
d_call: TRBD2
j_call: TRBJ2-1
cdr3_nt: TGTGCCAGCAGTTTGCCTAGCGGGATTTCCTACAATGAGCAGTTCTTC
cdr3_aa: CASSLPSGISYNEQFF

clone_size: many
v_call: TRBV2
d_call: -
j_call: TRBJ1-1
cdr3_nt: TGTGCCAGCAACCCAGAACAAGTATGGGGAACTGAAGCTTTCTTT
cdr3_aa: CASNPEQVWGTEAFF

clone_size: many
v_call: TRBV3-1
d_call: TRBD2
j_call: TRBJ2-1
cdr3_nt: TGTGCCAGCAGCCAAGTAAGCGGGAAGAACAATGAGCAGTTCTTC
cdr3_aa: CASSQVSGKNNEQFF

clone_size: few
v_call: TRBV20-1
d_call: TRBD2
j_call: TRBJ2-3
cdr3_nt: TGCAGTGCTAGTCCGGGACTACTCACAGATACGCAGTATTTT
cdr3_aa: CSASPGLLTDTQYF

clone_size: -
v_call: TRBV5-1
d_call: TRBD2
j_call: TRBJ2-3
cdr3_nt: TGCGCCAGCAGCGCCGCTAGCGGGAGGTCAGATACGCAGTATTTT
cdr3_aa: CASSAASGRSDTQYF

clone_size: -
v_call: TRBV11-2
d_call: -
j_call: TRBJ2-2
cdr3_nt: TGTGCCAGCAGCTTAGACGCAGGTGCCACCGGGGAGCTGTTTTTT
cdr3_aa: CASSLDAGATGELFF

clone_size: -
v_call: TRBV5-1
d_call: -
j_call: TRBJ2-1
cdr3_nt: TGCGCCAACGGACTACCGATCAACAATGAGCAGTTCTTC
cdr3_aa: CANGLPINNEQFF

clone_size: -
v_call: TRBV7-8
d_call: TRBD2
j_call: TRBJ2-1
cdr3_nt: TGTGCCAGCAGCCCACGGACTAGCGGGTCTTTCAATGAGCAGTTCTTC
cdr3_aa: CASSPRTSGSFNEQFF